The entry below gives a single T cell receptor beta chain sequence along with its context. TCRdb's table, derived via immunoSEQ multiplex PCR, lists solely in-frame clones and lacks some. The sample contains around 130,000 clones, roughly 80% of which appear only once. This sample was taken from a study of blood T cell repertoires in COVID-19. Study-wide background: Samples representing acute and convalescent COVID-19 were sourced from the United States, Italy and Spain. PBMCs, B-cell-depleted T cells, or T cells were the source of the cDNA or gDNA that made up the material.

The trim removed 8 bases at V and 4 bases at J, leaving 4 bases unmatched. This CDR3 contains 13 residues. The clonotype originates from a woman aged 55-70 years with acute or convalescent COVID-19. V usage is TRBV12-3 or TRBV12-4 and J usage is TRBJ1-1; TRBD1 matches 10 bases. Sample: peripheral blood. CDR3 DNA sequence: TGTGCCAGCCGACAGGGGGCGCCCACTGAAGCTTTCTTT. Translating it yields CASRQGAPTEAFF.